This T cell receptor (beta chain) was recorded in a study of tumor-infiltrating lymphocytes in primary liver carcinoma. Overall study: Among the tumors, stages were T1-T3 N0M0 and sizes roughly 4.2 to 10 cm. Samples returned roughly 3.65 to 7.13 million productive TCRbeta reads each. Read depth did not differ significantly between tissue types. Study observations and caveats: Tumor specimens were characterized by a significantly higher top-250-clone fraction than blood (p = 0.039).

Unsorted bulk tissue (roughly 17-32 mg) underwent RNA and DNA co-extraction. Every tumor specimen contained over 85% viable tumor cells. As for this clonotype: The antigen remains unidentified. The junction differs from germline at one of its ends, possibly a read error.

Total RNA (approximately 500 ng) served as template for TCR beta cDNA synthesis primed by a constant-region primer. Generation of the TCR beta libraries relied on three nested multiplex PCR rounds using slightly modified ARM-PCR. For around 11 cycles apiece, the opening two PCR rounds ran with TRBV1-TRBV30 forward primers and a C-beta reverse primer. TCRdb independently ran MiXCR on the multiplex PCR reads; one entry per CDR3 protein. The sample carries 70,000 to 75,000 distinct CDR3 sequences, 60% to 80% recorded once. The germline V gene has CDR1 MNHEY and CDR2 SVGAGI. This CDR3 is 14 amino acids long.

The clonotype was recovered from a man aged 40-49 years with primary liver carcinoma and hepatitis B virus infection. This chain uses TRBV6-5 with TRBJ2-5, with 7 bases identical to TRBD2. The material sequenced was liver tumor tissue from sampling region 4. Regarding subset: tumor region T4, right-lateral pole. The CDR3 region is CANSQAGSWETQYF. CDR3 sequence (DNA): TGTGCCAACAGTCAAGCGGGATCTTGGGAGACACAGTACTTC.